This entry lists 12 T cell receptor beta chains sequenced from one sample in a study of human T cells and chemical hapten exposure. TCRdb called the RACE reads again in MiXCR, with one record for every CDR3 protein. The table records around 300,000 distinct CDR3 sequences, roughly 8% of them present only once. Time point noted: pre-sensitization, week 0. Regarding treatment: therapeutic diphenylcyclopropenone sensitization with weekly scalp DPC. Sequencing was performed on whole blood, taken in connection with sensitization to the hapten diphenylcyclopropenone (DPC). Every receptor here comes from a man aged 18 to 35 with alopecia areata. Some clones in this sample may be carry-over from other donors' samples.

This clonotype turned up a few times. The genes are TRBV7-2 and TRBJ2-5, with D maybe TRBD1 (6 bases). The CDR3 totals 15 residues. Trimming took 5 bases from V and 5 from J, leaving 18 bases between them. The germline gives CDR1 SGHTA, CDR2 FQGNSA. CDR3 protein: CASSPFGQGSETQYF. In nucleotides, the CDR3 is TGTGCCAGCAGCCCCTTTGGGCAGGGGAGCGAGACCCAGTACTTC.

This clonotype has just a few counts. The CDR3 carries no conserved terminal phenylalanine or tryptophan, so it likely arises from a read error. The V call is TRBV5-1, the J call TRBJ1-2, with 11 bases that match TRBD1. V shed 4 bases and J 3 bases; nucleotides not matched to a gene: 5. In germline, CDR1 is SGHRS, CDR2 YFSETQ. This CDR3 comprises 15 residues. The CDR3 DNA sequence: TGCGCCAGCAGCCCGCGGGACAGGGGGGACTATGGCTACACCCTC. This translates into CASSPRDRGDYGYTL.

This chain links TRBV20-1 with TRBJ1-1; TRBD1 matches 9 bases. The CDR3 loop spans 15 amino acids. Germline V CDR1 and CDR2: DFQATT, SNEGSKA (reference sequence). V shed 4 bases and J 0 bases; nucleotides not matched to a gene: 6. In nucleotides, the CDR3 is TGCAGTGCTACTACAGGGGGCTACATGAACACTGAAGCTTTCTTT. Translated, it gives CSATTGGYMNTEAFF.

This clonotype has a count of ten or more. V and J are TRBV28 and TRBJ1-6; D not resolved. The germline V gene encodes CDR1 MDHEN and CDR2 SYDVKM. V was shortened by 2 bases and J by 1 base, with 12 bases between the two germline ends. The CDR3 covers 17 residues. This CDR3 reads CASSLGVYSSYNSPLHF. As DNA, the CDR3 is TGTGCCAGCAGTTTAGGGGTATACAGTTCCTATAATTCACCCCTCCACTTT.

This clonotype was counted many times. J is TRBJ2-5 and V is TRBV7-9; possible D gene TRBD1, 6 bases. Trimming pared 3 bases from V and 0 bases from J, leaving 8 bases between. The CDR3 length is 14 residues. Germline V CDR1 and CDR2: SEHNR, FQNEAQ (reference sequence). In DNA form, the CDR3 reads TGTGCCAGCAGCTTCCCAGGGGACCAAGAGACCCAGTACTTC. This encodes CASSFPGDQETQYF.

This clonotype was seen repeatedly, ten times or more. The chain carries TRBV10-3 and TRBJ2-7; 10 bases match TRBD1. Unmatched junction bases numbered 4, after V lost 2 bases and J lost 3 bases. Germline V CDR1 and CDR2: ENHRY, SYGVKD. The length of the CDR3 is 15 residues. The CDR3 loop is CAISETGTGDYEQYF. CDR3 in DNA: TGTGCCATCAGTGAGACGGGGACAGGGGACTACGAGCAGTACTTC.

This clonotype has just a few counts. CDR3 protein: CASSPSLAGGPDTQYF. CDR3 bases: TGTGCCAGCAGTCCTTCTTTAGCGGGGGGGCCAGATACGCAGTATTTT. The genes are TRBV6-6 and TRBJ2-3, with TRBD2 matching over 11 bases. Trimming took 5 bases from V and 4 from J; bases not matched to a gene: 8. The CDR3 is made up of 16 amino acids. Per germline, CDR1 MNHNY and CDR2 SVGAGI (reference sequence).

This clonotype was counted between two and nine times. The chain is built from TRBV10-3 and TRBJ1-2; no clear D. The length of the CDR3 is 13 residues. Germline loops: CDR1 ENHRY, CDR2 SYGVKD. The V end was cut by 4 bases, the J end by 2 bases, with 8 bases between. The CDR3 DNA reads TGTGCCATCAGTGTAAAGGGAAACTATGGCTACACCTTC. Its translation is CAISVKGNYGYTF.

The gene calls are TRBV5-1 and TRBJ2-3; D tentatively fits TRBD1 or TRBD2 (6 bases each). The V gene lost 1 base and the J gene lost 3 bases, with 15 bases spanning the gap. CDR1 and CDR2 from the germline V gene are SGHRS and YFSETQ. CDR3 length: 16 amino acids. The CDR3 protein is CASSLFSGAGTDTQYF. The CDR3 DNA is TGCGCCAGCAGCTTGTTTTCGGGGGCCGGGACAGATACGCAGTATTTT.

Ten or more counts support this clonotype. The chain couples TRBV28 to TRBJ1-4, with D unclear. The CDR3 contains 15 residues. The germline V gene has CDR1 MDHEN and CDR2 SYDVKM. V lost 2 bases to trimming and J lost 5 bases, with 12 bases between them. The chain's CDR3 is CASSLLTAFNEKLFF. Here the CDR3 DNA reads TGTGCCAGCAGTTTACTTACAGCTTTCAATGAAAAACTGTTTTTT.

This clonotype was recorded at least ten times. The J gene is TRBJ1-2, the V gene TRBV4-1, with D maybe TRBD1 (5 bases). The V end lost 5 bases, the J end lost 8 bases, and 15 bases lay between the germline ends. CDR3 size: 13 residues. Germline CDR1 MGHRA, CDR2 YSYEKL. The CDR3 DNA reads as TGCGCCAGCAGCAGCTCCCAAACAGGCGGCTACACCTTC. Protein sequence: CASSSSQTGGYTF.

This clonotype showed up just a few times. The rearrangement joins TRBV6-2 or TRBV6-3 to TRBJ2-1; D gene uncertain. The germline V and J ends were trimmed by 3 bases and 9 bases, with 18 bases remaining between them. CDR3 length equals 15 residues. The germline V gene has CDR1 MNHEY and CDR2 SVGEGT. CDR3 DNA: TGTGCCAGCAGTTATCTTTTAGGTCGCCGTCTTGAGCAGTTCTTC. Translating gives CASSYLLGRRLEQFF.